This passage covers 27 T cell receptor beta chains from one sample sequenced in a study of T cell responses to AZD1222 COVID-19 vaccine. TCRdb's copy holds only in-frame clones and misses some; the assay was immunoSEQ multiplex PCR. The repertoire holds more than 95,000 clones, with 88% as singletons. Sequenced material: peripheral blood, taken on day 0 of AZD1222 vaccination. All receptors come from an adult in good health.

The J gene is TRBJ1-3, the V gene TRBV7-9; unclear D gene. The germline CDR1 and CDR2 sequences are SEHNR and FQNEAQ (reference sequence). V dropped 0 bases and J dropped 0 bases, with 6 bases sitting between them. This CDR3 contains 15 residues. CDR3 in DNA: TGTGCCAGCAGCTTAGCGGCCTCCTCTGGAAACACCATATATTTT. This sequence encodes CASSLAASSGNTIYF.

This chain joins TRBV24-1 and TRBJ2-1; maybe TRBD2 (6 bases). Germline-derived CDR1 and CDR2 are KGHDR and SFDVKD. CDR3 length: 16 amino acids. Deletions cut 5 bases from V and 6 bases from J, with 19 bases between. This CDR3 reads CATSGRPGLGSNEQFF. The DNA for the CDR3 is TGTGCCACCAGTGGCCGACCGGGACTGGGATCCAATGAGCAGTTCTTC.

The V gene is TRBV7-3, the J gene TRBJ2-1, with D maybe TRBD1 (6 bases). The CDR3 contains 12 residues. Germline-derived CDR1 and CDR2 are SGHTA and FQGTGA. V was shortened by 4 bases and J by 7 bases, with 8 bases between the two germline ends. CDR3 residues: CASSSQGNEQFF. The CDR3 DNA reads TGTGCCAGCAGCTCACAGGGAAATGAGCAGTTCTTC.

CDR3 amino acids: CASSELRGTEAFF. The CDR3 bases are TGTGCCAGCTCTGAGCTTCGGGGGACTGAAGCTTTCTTT. This chain joins TRBV11-3 and TRBJ1-1; the D gene is possibly TRBD1 (5 bases). The CDR3 covers 13 residues. V lost 8 bases and J lost 5, with 15 bases in between. The V gene's germline CDR1 is SGHNT and CDR2 YENEEA.

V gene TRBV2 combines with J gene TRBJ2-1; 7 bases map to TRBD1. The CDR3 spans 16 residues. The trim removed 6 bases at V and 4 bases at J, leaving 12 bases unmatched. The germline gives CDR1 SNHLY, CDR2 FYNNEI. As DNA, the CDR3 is TGTGCCAGCAGGCCTATTCCGGGACAGTCTTACAATGAGCAGTTCTTC. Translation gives CASRPIPGQSYNEQFF.

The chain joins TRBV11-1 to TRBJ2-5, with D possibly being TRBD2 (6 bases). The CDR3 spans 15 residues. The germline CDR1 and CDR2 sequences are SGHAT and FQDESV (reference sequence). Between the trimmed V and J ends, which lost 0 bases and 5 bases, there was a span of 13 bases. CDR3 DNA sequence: TGTGCCAGCAGCTTAGCGGAGGGAGGATTCGAGACCCAGTACTTC. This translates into CASSLAEGGFETQYF.

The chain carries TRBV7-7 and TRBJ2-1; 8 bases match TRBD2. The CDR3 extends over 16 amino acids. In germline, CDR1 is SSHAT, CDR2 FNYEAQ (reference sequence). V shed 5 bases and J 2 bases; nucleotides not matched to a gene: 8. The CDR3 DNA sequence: TGTGCCAGCAGCCTTGGCAGTAGCGGGGCCTACAATGAGCAGTTCTTC. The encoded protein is CASSLGSSGAYNEQFF.

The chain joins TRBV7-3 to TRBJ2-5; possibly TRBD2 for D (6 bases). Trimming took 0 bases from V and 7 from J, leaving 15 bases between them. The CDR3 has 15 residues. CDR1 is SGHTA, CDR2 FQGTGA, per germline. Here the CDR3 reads CASSLTSGEGGTQYF. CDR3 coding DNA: TGTGCCAGCAGCTTAACGTCGGGAGAAGGAGGGACCCAGTACTTC.

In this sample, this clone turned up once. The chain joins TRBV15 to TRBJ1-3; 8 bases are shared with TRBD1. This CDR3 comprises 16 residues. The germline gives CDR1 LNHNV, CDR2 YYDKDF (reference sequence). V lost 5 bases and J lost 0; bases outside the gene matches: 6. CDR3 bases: TGTGCCACCAGCCCAAGGGACAGGAGCTCTGGAAACACCATATATTTT. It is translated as CATSPRDRSSGNTIYF.

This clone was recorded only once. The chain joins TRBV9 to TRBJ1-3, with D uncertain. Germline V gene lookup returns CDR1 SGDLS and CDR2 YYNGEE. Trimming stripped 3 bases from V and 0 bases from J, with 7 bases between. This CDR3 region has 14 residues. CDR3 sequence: CASSAQSSGNTIYF. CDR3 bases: TGTGCCAGCAGCGCCCAGAGCTCTGGAAACACCATATATTTT. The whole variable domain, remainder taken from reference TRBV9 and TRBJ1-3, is DSGVTQTPKHLITATGQRVTLRCSPRSGDLSVYWYQQSLDQGLQFLIQYYNGEERAKGNILERFSAQQFPDLHSELNLSSLELGDSALYFCASSAQSSGNTIYFGEGSWLTVV.

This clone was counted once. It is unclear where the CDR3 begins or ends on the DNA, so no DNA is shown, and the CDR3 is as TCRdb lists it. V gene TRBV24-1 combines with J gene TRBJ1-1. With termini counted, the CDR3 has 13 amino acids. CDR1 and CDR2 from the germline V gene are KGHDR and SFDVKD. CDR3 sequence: CATSDFLTFGAFF.

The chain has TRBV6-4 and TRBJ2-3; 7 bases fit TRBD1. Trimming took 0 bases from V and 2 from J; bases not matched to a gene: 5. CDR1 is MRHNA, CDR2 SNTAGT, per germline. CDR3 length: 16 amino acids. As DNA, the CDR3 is TGTGCCAGCAGTGACTCTGAGAGGGGGCACACAGATACGCAGTATTTT. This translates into CASSDSERGHTDTQYF.

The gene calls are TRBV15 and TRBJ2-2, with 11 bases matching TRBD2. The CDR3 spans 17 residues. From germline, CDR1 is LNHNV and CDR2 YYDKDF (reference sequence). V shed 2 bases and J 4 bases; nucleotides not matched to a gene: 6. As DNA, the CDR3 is TGTGCCACCAGCAGACCTACTAGCGGGAGACGCACCGGGGAGCTGTTTTTT. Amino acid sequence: CATSRPTSGRRTGELFF.

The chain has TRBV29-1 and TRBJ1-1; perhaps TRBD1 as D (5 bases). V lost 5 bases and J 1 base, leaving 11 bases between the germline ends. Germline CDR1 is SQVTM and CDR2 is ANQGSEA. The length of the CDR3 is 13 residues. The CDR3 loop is CSVTRGWNTEAFF. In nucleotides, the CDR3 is TGCAGCGTTACTAGGGGCTGGAACACTGAAGCTTTCTTT.

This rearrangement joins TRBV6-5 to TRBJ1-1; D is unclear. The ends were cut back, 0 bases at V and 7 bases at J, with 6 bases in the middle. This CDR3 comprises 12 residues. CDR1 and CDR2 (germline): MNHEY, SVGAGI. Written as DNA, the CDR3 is TGTGCCAGCAGTTACTCGGGAGGTGAAGCTTTCTTT. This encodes CASSYSGGEAFF.

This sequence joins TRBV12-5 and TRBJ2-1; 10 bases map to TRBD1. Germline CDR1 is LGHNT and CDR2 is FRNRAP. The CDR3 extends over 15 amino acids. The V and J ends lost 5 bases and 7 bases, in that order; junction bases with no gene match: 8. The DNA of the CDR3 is TGTGCTAGTGGTAGGGGACAGGGGATAGGTAATGAGCAGTTCTTC. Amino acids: CASGRGQGIGNEQFF.

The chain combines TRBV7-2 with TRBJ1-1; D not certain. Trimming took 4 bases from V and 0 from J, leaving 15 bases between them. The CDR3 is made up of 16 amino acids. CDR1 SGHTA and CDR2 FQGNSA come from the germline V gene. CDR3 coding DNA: TGTGCCAGCAGCTCACGTCCGGGCAGCTTGAACACTGAAGCTTTCTTT. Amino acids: CASSSRPGSLNTEAFF. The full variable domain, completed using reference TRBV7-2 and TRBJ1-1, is GAGVSQSPSNKVTEKGKDVELRCDPISGHTALYWYRQSLGQGLEFLIYFQGNSAPDKSGLPSDRFSAERTGGSVSTLTIQRTQQEDSAVYLCASSSRPGSLNTEAFFGQGTRLTVV.

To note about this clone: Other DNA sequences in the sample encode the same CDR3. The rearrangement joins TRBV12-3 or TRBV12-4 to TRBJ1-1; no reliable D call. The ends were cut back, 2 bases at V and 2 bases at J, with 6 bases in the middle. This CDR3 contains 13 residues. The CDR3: CASSLQGNTEAFF. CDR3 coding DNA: TGTGCCAGCAGTTTACAAGGTAACACTGAAGCTTTCTTT.

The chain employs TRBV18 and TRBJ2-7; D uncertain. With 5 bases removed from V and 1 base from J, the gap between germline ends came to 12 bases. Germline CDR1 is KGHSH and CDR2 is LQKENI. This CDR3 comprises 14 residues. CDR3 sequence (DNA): TGTGCCAGCTCAGACTCCGAAGTTTCCTACGAGCAGTACTTC. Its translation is CASSDSEVSYEQYF.

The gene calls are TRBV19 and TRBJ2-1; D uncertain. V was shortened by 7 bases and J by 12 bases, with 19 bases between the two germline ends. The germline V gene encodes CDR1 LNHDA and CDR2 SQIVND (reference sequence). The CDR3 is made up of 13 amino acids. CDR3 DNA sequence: TGTGCCAGTATGAAGGGAAGAGATAGAGGGCAGTTCTTC. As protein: CASMKGRDRGQFF.

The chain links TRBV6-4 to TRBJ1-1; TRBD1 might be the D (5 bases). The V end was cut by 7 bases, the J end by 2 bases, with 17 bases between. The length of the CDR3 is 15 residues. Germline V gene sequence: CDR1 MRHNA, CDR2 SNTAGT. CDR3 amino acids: CASKREGQLNTEAFF. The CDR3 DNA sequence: TGTGCCAGCAAGAGAGAGGGGCAGCTCAACACTGAAGCTTTCTTT.

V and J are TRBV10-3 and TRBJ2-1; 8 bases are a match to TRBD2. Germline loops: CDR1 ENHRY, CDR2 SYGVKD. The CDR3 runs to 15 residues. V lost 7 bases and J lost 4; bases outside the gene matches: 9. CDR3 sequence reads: CAIKPASGSYNEQFF. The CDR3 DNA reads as TGTGCCATCAAGCCGGCTAGCGGGTCTTACAATGAGCAGTTCTTC.

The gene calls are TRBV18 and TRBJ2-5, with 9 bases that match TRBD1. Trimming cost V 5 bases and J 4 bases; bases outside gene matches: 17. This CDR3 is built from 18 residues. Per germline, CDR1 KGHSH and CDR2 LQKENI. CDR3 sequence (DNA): TGTGCCAGCTCAGCCCGGGACAGGGCGTCCAGGAGCCGAGAGACCCAGTACTTC. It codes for CASSARDRASRSRETQYF. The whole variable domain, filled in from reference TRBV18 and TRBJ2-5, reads NAGVMQNPRHLVRRRGQEARLRCSPMKGHSHVYWYRQLPEEGLKFMVYLQKENIIDESGMPKERFSAEFPKEGPSILRIQQVVRGDSAAYFCASSARDRASRSRETQYFGPGTRLLVL.

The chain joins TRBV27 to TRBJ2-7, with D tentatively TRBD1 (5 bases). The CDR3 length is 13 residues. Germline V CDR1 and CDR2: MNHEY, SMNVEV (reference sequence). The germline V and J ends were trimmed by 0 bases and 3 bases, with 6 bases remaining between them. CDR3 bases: TGTGCCAGCAGTTTATCTCAGGGCTACGAGCAGTACTTC. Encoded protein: CASSLSQGYEQYF.

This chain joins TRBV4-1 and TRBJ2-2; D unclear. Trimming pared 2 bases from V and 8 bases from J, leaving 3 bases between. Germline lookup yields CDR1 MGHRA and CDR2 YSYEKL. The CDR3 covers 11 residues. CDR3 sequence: CASSQRGELFF. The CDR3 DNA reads TGCGCCAGCAGCCAACGGGGGGAGCTGTTTTTT.

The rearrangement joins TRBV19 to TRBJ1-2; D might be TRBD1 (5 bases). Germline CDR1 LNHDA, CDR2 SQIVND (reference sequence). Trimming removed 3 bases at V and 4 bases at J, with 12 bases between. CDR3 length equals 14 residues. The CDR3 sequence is CASSIAQAAYGYTF. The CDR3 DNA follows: TGTGCCAGTAGTATTGCACAGGCGGCCTATGGCTACACCTTC.

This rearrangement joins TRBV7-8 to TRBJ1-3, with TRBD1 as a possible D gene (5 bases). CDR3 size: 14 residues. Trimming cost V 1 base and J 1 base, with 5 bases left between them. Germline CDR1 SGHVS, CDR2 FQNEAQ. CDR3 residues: CASSLEGSGNTIYF. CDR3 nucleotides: TGTGCCAGCAGCTTAGAGGGGTCTGGAAACACCATATATTTT. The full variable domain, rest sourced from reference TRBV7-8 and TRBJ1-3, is GAGVSQSPRYKVAKRGQDVALRCDPISGHVSLFWYQQALGQGPEFLTYFQNEAQLDKSGLPSDRFFAERPEGSVSTLKIQRTQQEDSAVYLCASSLEGSGNTIYFGEGSWLTVV.